This TCR beta chain originates from a study of cytomegalovirus exposure and HLA in healthy donors. Study at large: An analysis done earlier identified almost 120 million unique TCR beta sequences from about 179 million T cells. Study-level findings and limits: Later analysis identified a missense DCLRE1C variant that was linked to TCR beta V- and J-gene trimming. Some public TCRs appeared in many individuals, while most sequences were rare. An analysis was carried out at a later point. It showed that HLA-associated TCR beta chains were more clonally expanded than equally common non-associated chains.

Concerning this clone: Its matching antigen is unknown.

V gave up 6 bases and J gave up 7 bases; unmatched junction bases: 10. CDR1 is SGHTA, CDR2 FQGNSA, per germline. CDR3 length: 15 amino acids. 60 Vbeta and 13 Jbeta primers were used in PCR. This table comes from immunoSEQ multiplex PCR, and its TCRdb copy is limited to in-frame clones, with some not included. The profile shows 100,000 to 150,000 clones, around 81% of them singletons. The sequence was obtained from a man aged 18-30 years in good health and CMV-seronegative. Material for sequencing was PBMCs. The chain links TRBV7-2 to TRBJ2-1, with 9 bases fitting TRBD1. As DNA, the CDR3 is TGTGCCAGCAGGCCGCGACGGGACAGGGCGAATGAGCAGTTCTTC. The encoded protein is CASRPRRDRANEQFF.